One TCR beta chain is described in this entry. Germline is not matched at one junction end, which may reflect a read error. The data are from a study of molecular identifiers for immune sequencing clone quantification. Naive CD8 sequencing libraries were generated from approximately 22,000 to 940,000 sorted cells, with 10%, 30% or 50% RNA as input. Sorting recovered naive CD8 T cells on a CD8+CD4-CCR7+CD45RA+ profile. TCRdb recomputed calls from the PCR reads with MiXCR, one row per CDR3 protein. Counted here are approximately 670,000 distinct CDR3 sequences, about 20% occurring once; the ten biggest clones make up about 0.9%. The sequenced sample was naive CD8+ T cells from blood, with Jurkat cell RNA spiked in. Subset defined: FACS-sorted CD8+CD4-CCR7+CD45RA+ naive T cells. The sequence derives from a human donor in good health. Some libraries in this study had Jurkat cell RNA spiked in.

The CDR3 reads CASGLGASETQYF. The CDR3 DNA reads TGTGCCAGCGGCTTGGGGGCTTCAGAGACCCAGTACTTC. This chain links TRBV7-9 with TRBJ2-5; maybe TRBD1 (6 bases). The CDR3 has 13 amino acids. The germline gives CDR1 SEHNR, CDR2 FQNEAQ (reference sequence).